The clone carrying this TCR beta chain has a count of ten or more. Trimming removed 5 bases from V and 3 bases from J, with 13 bases in between. CDR3 length: 14 residues. Germline CDR1 and CDR2: SGHAT and FQDESV (reference sequence). Sample time point: newly diagnosed GD, antithyroid drugs for less than 3 months. Extracted PBMC RNA gave rise to the TCR library. Arm-PCR with iRepertoire HTBI primers amplified the CDR3 regions for these TCR beta libraries. TCRdb re-called the multiplex PCR reads through MiXCR, storing one row per CDR3 protein. Among more than 450,000 distinct CDR3 sequences listed, around 12% were seen once. This specimen comes from a study of regulatory T cells in long-lasting Graves disease. A further study also used this sample, focusing on T cells in Graves' hyperthyroidism and ophthalmopathy.

The TCR originated in a woman in her thirties with Graves disease. The source was peripheral blood mononuclear cells (PBMCs), collected at new diagnosis, from a patient treated with antithyroid drugs. V is TRBV11-1 and J is TRBJ1-2; D may be TRBD1 (5 bases). CDR3 sequence: CASSPLTEHYGYTF. The CDR3 coding sequence is TGTGCCAGCAGCCCACTGACAGAACACTATGGCTACACCTTC.